Reported below is one T cell receptor beta chain. Antigen unknown. This sample was included in a study of T cell responses to AZD1222 COVID-19 vaccine. The study, taken as a whole, reports: At baseline, just a handful of AZD1222 recipients tested seropositive. Vaccination with two AZD1222 doses was followed by a rise in Spike-specific TCR breadth and depth. Most donors were white British, females outnumbered males, and clonal diversity was possibly underestimated. As reported, nearly half of all spike-specific TCRs target variant regions that are unmutated.

The protocol was immunoSEQ multiplex PCR, while the TCRdb copy is restricted to in-frame clones and leaves out a portion. Among fewer than 130,000 clones, nearly 90% were seen once, and the ten largest hold 2.5% to 3.5%. The receptor was derived from an adult in good health. Material: peripheral blood, obtained on day 0 of AZD1222 vaccination.

CDR3 DNA sequence: TGTGCCAGCAGCTTAAATCGGAACACCGGGGAGCTGTTTTTT. The encoded protein is CASSLNRNTGELFF. The chain carries TRBV7-3 and TRBJ2-2, with D unresolved. The CDR3 covers 14 residues. Germline CDR1 reads SGHTA; CDR2 reads FQGTGA. With 1 base removed from V and 1 base from J, the gap between germline ends came to 4 bases.